The sequence of this T cell receptor (beta chain) was determined in a study of blood T cell repertoires in COVID-19. About the research overall: The cDNA or gDNA used as material had been derived from T cells, B-cell-depleted T cells, or PBMCs.

Trimming took off 5 bases at V and 0 bases at J, with 14 bases between the two ends. CDR1 and CDR2 (germline): SEHNR, FQNEAQ (reference sequence). This CDR3 is 16 amino acids long. Profiling relied on immunoSEQ multiplex PCR, and the TCRdb table lists in-frame clones only, not all of them. The table includes 120,000 to 150,000 clones, about 80% detected once. This rearrangement joins TRBV7-9 to TRBJ2-1; TRBD2 is a possible D gene (6 bases). The TCR originated in a man aged 45-60 years in a cohort exposed to, infected with or recovered from COVID-19 (not recorded which). The sample was PBMCs or T cells enriched from blood (not recorded which). CDR3 coding DNA: TGTGCCAGCAGCCCGGGGGACCCTAGCTCCTACAATGAGCAGTTCTTC. This gives the protein CASSPGDPSSYNEQFF.